These 7 T cell receptor beta chains were all obtained from the same sample, sequenced in a study of cytomegalovirus exposure and HLA in healthy donors. PCR used 60 Vbeta primers and 13 Jbeta primers. Data came from immunoSEQ multiplex PCR; TCRdb stores just in-frame clones and leaves some out. The profile shows some 140,000 clones, around 79% of them singletons. Sequencing input: PBMCs. The receptors were gathered from a woman aged 45-60 years in good health and CMV-seropositive.

The CDR3 DNA reads as TGTGCCATTAAGGGGATTTTCACAGATACGCAGTATTTT. This encodes CAIKGIFTDTQYF. This chain joins TRBV27 and TRBJ2-3, with TRBD1 as a possible D gene (5 bases). V lost 10 bases and J 2 bases, leaving 13 bases between the germline ends. Germline-derived CDR1 and CDR2 are MNHEY and SMNVEV (reference sequence). The CDR3 contains 13 residues.

The chain couples TRBV5-4 to TRBJ2-3, with 13 bases aligning to TRBD2. The V gene end was trimmed by 0 bases and the J gene end by 2 bases; junction bases not matched to a gene: 6. The CDR3 extends over 18 amino acids. CDR1 is SGHNT, CDR2 YYREEE, per germline (reference sequence). The CDR3 DNA is TGTGCCAGCAGCTTGGCCCGACTAGCGGGGGGCAACACAGATACGCAGTATTTT. This codes for CASSLARLAGGNTDTQYF.

V usage is TRBV27 and J usage is TRBJ1-6; the match to TRBD1 covers 7 bases. The CDR3 extends over 16 amino acids. Germline CDR1 and CDR2: MNHEY and SMNVEV (reference sequence). Losses at the gene ends were 4 bases for V and 8 bases for J; bases not matched to a gene: 11. The CDR3, as DNA: TGTGCCAGCAGTTCGCAGTCAGACAGGGATTATTCACCCCTCCACTTT. The encoded protein is CASSSQSDRDYSPLHF.

This sequence joins TRBV5-1 and TRBJ1-2; tentative D call: TRBD1 (5 bases). The CDR3 runs 14 residues. The V end lost 2 bases, the J end lost 0 bases, and 8 bases lay between the germline ends. Per germline, CDR1 SGHRS and CDR2 YFSETQ. The CDR3 nucleotides are TGCGCCAGCAGCTTTCCAGGGTCTAACTATGGCTACACCTTC. It yields the protein CASSFPGSNYGYTF.

This clone has only a few counts. The chain is built from TRBV29-1 and TRBJ2-3, with D possibly TRBD2 on 5 matching bases. CDR3 size: 15 residues. The V gene's germline CDR1 is SQVTM and CDR2 ANQGSEA. Deletions cut 0 bases from V and 6 bases from J, with 16 bases between. The CDR3 nucleotides are TGCAGCGTTGAAGACCTGAGGAGAAGAGGGGATACGCAGTATTTT. It specifies CSVEDLRRRGDTQYF.

To note about this clone: Other DNA sequences in this specimen translate into the identical CDR3. The CDR3 here is CASSLSGQGVYEQYF. CDR3 nucleotide sequence: TGTGCCAGCAGTTTGTCGGGACAGGGGGTCTACGAGCAGTACTTC. This chain joins TRBV28 and TRBJ2-7, with TRBD1 identical over 11 bases. CDR1 is MDHEN and CDR2 is SYDVKM in the germline V gene. The V segment lost 3 bases and the J segment 3 bases; nucleotides outside the gene matches: 4. The CDR3 extends over 15 amino acids.

J is TRBJ2-1 and V is TRBV5-1; 13 nucleotides agree with TRBD2. The CDR3 is 16 residues long. Germline V gene data show CDR1 as SGHRS and CDR2 as YFSETQ. V was clipped by 0 bases and J by 6 bases; unmatched bases: 3. CDR3 protein: CASSLGTSGGFNEQFF. CDR3 DNA: TGCGCCAGCAGCTTGGGGACTAGCGGGGGTTTCAATGAGCAGTTCTTC.